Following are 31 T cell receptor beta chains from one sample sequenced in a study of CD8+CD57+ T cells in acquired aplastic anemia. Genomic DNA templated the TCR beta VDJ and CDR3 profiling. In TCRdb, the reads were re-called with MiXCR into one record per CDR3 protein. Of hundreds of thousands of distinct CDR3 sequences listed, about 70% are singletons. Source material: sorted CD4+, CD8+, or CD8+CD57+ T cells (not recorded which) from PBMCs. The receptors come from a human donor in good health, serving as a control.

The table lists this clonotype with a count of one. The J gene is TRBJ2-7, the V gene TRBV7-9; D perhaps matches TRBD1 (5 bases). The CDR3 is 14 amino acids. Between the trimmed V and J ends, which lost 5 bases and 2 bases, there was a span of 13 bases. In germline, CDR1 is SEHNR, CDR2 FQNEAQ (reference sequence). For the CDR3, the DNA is TGTGCCAGCAGCAGAGACAGTGGCCCCTACGAGCAGTACTTC. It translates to CASSRDSGPYEQYF.

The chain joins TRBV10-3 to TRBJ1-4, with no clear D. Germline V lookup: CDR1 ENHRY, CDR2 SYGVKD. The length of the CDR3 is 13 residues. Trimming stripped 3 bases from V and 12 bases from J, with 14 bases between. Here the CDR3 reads CAISEQKLGQLFF. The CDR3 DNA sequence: TGTGCCATCAGTGAACAGAAACTTGGTCAACTGTTTTTT.

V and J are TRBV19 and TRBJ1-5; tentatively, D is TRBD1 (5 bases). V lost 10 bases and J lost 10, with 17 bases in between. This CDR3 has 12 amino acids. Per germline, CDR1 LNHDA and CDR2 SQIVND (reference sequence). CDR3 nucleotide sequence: TGTGCCACCAGGGTAGAAGGGGATCCCCAGCATTTT. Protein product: CATRVEGDPQHF. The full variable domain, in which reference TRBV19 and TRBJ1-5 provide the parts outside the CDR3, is DGGITQSPKYLFRKEGQNVTLSCEQNLNHDAMYWYRQDPGQGLRLIYYSQIVNDFQKGDIAEGYSVSREKKESFPLTVTSAQKNPTAFYLCATRVEGDPQHFGDGTRLSIL.

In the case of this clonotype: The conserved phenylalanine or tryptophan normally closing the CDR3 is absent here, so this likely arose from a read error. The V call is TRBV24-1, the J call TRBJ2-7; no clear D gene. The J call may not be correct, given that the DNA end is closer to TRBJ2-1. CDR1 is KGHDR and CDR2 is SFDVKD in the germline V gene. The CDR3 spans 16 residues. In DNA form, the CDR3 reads TGTGCCACCAGTGAATCTTCATTGGGGACCTACAATGAGCAGTTCTGC. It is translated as CATSESSLGTYNEQFC.

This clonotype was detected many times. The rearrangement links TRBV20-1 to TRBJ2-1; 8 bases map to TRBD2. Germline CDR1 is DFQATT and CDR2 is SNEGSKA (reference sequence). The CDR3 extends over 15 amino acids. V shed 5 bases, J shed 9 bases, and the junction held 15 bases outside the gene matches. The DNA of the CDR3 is TGCAGTGCTCCTGAGGTGGGGGGGGCGGGAGGTGAGCAGTTCTTC. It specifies CSAPEVGGAGGEQFF.

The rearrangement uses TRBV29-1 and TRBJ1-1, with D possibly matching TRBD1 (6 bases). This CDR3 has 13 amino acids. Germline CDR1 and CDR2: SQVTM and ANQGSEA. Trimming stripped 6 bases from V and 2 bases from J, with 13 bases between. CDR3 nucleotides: TGCAGCGTCTCGGACAGTTCAAACACTGAAGCTTTCTTT. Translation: CSVSDSSNTEAFF.

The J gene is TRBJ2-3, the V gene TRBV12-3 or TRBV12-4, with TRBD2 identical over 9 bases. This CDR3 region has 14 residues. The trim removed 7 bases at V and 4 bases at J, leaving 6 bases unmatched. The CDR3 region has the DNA TGTGCCAGCACCATGCGGGGGGGGCCAGATACGCAGTATTTT. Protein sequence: CASTMRGGPDTQYF.

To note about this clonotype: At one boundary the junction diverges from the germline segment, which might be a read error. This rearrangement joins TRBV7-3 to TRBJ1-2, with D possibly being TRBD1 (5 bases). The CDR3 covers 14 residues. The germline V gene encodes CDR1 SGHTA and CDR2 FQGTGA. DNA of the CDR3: TGTGCCACCAGCATAACGGGGCCTTTCTATGGCGACACGTTC. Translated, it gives CATSITGPFYGDTF.

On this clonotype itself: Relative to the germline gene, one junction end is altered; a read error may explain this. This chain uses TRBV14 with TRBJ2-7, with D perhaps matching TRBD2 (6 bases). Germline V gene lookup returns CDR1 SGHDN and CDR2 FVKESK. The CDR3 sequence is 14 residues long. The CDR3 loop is CASSLDTNRRAKHF. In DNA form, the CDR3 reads TGTGCCAGCAGCCTAGATACTAACAGGAGGGCGAAGCACTTC.

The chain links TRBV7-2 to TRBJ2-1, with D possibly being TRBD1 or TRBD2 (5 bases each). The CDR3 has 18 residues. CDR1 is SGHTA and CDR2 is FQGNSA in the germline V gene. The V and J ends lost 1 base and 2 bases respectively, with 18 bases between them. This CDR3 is CASSLDQNNEGPYNEQFF. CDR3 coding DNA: TGTGCCAGCAGCTTAGACCAAAATAACGAGGGGCCCTACAATGAGCAGTTCTTC.

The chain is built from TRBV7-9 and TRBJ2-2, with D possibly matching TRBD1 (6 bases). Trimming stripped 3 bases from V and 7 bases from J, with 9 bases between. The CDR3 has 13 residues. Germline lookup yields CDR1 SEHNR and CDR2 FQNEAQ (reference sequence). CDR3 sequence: CASSFTGNGELFF. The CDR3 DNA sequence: TGTGCCAGCAGCTTCACAGGGAACGGGGAGCTGTTTTTT.

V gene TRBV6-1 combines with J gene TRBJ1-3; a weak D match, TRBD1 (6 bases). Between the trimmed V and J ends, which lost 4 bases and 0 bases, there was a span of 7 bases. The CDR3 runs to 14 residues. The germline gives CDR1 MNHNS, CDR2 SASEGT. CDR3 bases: TGTGCCAGCAGTGCGGGGGCCTCTGGAAACACCATATATTTT. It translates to CASSAGASGNTIYF.

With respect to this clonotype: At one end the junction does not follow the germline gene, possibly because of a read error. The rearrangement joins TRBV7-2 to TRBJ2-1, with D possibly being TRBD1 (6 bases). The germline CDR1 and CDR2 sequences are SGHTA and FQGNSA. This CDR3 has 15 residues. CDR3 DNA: TGTGCCAGCAGCCTAGAGACAGGCGAGCACAACGAGCAGTTCTTC. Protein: CASSLETGEHNEQFF.

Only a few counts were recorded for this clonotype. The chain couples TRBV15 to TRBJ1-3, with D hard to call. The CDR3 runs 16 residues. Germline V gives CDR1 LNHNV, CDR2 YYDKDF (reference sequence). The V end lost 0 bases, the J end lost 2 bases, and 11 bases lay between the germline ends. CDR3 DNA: TGTGCCACCAGCAGAGATGTGGGGTTTGCTGGAAACACCATATATTTT. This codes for CATSRDVGFAGNTIYF.

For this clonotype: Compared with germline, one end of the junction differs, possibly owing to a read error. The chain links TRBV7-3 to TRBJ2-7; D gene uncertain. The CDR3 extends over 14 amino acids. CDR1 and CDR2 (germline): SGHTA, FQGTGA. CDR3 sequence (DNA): TGTGCCAGCAGCTTAGACAAAATCTCCCACGAGCAGTACTTC. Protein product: CASSLDKISHEQYF.

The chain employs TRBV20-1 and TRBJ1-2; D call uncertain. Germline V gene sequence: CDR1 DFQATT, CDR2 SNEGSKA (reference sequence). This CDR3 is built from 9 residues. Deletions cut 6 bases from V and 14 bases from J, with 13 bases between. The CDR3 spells CSASGVITF. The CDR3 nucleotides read TGCAGTGCCAGTGGTGTCATAACCTTC.

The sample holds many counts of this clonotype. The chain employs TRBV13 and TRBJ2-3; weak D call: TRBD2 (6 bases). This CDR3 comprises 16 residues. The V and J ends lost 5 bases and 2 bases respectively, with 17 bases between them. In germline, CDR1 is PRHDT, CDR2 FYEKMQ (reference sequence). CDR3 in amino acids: CASSILTRGTTDTQYF. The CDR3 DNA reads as TGTGCCAGCAGCATATTGACGCGGGGTACCACAGATACGCAGTATTTT.

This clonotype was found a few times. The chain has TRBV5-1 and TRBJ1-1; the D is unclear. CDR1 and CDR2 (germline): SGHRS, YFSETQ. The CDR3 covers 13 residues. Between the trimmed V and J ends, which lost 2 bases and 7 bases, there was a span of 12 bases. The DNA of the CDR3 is TGCGCCAGCAGCTTAGTCACCGACAATGAAGCTTTCTTT. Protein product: CASSLVTDNEAFF.

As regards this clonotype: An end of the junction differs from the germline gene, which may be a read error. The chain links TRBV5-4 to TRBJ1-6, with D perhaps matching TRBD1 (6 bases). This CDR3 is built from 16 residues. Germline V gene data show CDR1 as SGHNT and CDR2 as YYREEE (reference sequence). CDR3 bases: TGTGTCAGCAGCTTATCACAAGGGGGGCCAAATTCACCCCTCCACTTT. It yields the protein CVSSLSQGGPNSPLHF. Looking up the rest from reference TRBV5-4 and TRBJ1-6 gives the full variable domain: ETGVTQSPTHLIKTRGQQVTLRCSSQSGHNTVSWYQQALGQGPQFIFQYYREEENGRGNFPPRFSGLQFPNYSSELNVNALELDDSALYLCVSSLSQGGPNSPLHFGNGTRLTVT.

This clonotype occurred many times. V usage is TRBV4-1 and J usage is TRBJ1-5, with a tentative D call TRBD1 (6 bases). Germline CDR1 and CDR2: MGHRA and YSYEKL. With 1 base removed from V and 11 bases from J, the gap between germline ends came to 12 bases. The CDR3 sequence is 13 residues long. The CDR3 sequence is CASSQVQGTAQHF. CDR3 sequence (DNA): TGCGCCAGCAGCCAAGTACAGGGAACGGCCCAGCATTTT.

The CDR3 sequence: CASSAAGRQTF. The CDR3 DNA is TGTGCCAGTAGTGCCGCGGGACGGCAGACCTTC. The rearrangement links TRBV19 to TRBJ1-2, with D maybe TRBD1 (5 bases). This CDR3 has 11 residues. V shed 5 bases and J shed 14 bases, with 15 bases lying between them. Germline values: CDR1 LNHDA, CDR2 SQIVND (reference sequence). Using reference TRBV19 and TRBJ1-2 for the parts outside the CDR3, the full variable domain is DGGITQSPKYLFRKEGQNVTLSCEQNLNHDAMYWYRQDPGQGLRLIYYSQIVNDFQKGDIAEGYSVSREKKESFPLTVTSAQKNPTAFYLCASSAAGRQTFGSGTRLTVV.

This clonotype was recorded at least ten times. The CDR3 DNA follows: TGCAGCGTTGGTGTCAGCGAGCAGTACTTC. This encodes CSVGVSEQYF. The V gene is TRBV29-1, the J gene TRBJ2-7; no clear D. Germline CDR1 reads SQVTM; CDR2 reads ANQGSEA. This CDR3 is 10 amino acids long. Trimming shortened V by 4 bases and J by 6 bases, and 7 bases separated the two germline ends.

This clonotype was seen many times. As DNA, the CDR3 is TGTGCCAGCAGCCAAGAGCAGGGGAGCCTGCCCCAGCATTTT. Translation: CASSQEQGSLPQHF. This chain connects TRBV3-1 to TRBJ1-5, with D perhaps matching TRBD1 (6 bases). Per germline, CDR1 LGHDT and CDR2 YNNKEL (reference sequence). V lost 0 bases and J lost 9, with 12 bases in between. CDR3 length: 14 residues.

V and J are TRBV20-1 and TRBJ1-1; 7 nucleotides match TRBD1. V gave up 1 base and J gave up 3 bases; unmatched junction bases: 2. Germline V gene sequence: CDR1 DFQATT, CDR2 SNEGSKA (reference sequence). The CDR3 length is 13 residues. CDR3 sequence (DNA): TGCAGTGCTAGAGGCAGGGGGGACACTGAAGCTTTCTTT. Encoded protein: CSARGRGDTEAFF.

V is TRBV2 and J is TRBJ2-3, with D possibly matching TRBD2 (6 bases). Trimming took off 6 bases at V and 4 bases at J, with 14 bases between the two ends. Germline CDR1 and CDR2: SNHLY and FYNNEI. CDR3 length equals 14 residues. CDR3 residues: CASRGLPGSDTQYF. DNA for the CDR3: TGTGCCAGCAGGGGACTCCCCGGGTCAGATACGCAGTATTTT.

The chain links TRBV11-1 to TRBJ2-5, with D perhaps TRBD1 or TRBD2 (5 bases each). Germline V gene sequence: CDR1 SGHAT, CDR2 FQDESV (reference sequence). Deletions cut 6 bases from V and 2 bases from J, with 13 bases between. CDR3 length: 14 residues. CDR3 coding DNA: TGTGCCAGCAGTGAAAGGGACGGTCAAGAGACCCAGTACTTC. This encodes CASSERDGQETQYF. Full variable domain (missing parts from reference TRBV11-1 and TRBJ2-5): EAEVAQSPRYKITEKSQAVAFWCDPISGHATLYWYRQILGQGPELLVQFQDESVVDDSQLPKDRFSAERLKGVDSTLKIQPAELGDSAMYLCASSERDGQETQYFGPGTRLLVL.

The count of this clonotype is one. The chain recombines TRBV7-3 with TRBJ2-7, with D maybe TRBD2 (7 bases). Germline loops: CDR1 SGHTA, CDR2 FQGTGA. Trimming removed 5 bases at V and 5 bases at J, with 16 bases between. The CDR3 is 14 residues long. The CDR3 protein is CASSRGGVSNEQYF. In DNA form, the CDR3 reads TGTGCCAGCAGCAGAGGGGGGGTAAGCAACGAGCAGTACTTC.

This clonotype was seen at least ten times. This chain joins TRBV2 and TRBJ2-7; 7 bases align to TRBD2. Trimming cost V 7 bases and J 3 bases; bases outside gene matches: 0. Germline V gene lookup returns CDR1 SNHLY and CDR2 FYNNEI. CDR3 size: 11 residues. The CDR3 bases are TGTGCCAGCACTAGCGGCTACGAGCAGTACTTC. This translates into CASTSGYEQYF.

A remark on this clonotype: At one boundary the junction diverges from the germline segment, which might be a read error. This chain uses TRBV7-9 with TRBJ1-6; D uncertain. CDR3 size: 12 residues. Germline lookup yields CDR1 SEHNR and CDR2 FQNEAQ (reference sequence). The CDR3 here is CASSPEYSPHQF. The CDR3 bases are TGTGCCAGCAGCCCGGAGTATTCCCCCCATCAATTT.

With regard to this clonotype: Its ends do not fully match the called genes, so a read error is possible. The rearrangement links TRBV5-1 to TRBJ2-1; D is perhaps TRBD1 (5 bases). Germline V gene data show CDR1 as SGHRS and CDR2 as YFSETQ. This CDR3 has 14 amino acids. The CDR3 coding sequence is TGTGCCAGCAGCGTTAACGGTGGGGCCGGGGAGCAGTTCTTC. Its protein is CASSVNGGAGEQFF.

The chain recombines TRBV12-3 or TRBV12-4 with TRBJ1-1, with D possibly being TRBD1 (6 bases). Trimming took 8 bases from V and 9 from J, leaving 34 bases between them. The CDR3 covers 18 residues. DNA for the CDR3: TGTGCCAGCCAACGACGGCAGGGGAGATCTTTAGGTGGGTCTAAAGCTTTCTTT. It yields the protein CASQRRQGRSLGGSKAFF.